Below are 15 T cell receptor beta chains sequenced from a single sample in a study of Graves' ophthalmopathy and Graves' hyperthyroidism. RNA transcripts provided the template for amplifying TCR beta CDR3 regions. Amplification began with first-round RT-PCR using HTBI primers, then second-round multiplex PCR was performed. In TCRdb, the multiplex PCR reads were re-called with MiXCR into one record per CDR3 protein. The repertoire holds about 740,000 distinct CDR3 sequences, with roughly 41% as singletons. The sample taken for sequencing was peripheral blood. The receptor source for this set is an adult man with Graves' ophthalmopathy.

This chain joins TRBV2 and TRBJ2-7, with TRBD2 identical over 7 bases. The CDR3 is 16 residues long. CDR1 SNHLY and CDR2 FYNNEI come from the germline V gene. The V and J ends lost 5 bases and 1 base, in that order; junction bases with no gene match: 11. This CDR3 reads CASSLIFGEGSYEQYF. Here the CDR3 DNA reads TGTGCCAGCAGTTTAATATTCGGGGAGGGGTCCTACGAGCAGTACTTC.

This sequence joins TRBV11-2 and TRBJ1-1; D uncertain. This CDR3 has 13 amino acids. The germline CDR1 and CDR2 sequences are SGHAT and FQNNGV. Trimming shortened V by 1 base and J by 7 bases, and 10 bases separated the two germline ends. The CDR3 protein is CASSLGGKNEAFF. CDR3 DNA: TGTGCCAGCAGCTTAGGAGGGAAGAATGAAGCTTTCTTT.

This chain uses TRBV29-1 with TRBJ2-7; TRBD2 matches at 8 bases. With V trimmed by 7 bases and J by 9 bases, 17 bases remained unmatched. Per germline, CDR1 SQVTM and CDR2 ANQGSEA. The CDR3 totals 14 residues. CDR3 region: CSAGTRPPRPVQYF. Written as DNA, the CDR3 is TGCAGCGCCGGGACTAGACCTCCTCGGCCTGTGCAGTACTTC.

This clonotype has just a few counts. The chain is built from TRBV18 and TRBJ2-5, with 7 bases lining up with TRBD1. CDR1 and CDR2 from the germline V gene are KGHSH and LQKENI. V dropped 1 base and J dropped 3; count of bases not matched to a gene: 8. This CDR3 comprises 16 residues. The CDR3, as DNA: TGTGCCAGCTCACCACGCCTGGGACAGACCAAAGAGACCCAGTACTTC. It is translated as CASSPRLGQTKETQYF.

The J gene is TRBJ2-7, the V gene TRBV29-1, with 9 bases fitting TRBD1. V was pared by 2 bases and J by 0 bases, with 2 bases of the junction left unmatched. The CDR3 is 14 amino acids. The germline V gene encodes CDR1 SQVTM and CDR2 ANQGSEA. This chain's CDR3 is CSVERDRASYEQYF. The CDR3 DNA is TGCAGCGTTGAAAGGGACAGGGCCTCCTACGAGCAGTACTTC.

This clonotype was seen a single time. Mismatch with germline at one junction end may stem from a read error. CDR3 protein: CASREQSEAF. The CDR3, as DNA: TGTGCCAGTAGGGAACAGAGTGAAGCTTTC. The chain is built from TRBV19 and TRBJ2-6; D is unclear. Germline V CDR1 and CDR2: LNHDA, SQIVND (reference sequence). CDR3 length equals 10 residues.

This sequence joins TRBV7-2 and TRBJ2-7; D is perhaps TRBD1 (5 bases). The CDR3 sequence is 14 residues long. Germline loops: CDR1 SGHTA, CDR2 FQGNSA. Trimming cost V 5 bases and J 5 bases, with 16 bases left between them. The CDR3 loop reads CASSGSRDGDEQYF. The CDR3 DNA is TGTGCCAGCAGCGGAAGCAGGGATGGCGACGAGCAGTACTTC.

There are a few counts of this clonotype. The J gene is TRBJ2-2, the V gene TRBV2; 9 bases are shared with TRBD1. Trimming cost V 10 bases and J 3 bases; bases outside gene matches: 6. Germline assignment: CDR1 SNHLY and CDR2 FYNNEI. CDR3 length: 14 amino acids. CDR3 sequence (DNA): TGTGCCACTAGGACAGGGGCGGACACCGGGGAGCTGTTTTTT. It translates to CATRTGADTGELFF.

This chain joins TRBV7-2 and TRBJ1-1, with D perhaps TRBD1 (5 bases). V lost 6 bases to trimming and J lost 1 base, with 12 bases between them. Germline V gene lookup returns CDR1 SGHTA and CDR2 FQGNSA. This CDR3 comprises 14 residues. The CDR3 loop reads CASRLAGSNTEAFF. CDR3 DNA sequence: TGTGCCAGCAGGCTGGCAGGGTCGAACACTGAAGCTTTCTTT.

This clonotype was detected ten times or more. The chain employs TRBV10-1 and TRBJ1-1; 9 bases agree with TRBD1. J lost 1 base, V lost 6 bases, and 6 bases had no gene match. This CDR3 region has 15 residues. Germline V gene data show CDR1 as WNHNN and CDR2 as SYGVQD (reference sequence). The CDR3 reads CASSPGQGKNTEAFF. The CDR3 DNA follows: TGCGCCAGCAGCCCGGGACAGGGAAAGAACACTGAAGCTTTCTTT.

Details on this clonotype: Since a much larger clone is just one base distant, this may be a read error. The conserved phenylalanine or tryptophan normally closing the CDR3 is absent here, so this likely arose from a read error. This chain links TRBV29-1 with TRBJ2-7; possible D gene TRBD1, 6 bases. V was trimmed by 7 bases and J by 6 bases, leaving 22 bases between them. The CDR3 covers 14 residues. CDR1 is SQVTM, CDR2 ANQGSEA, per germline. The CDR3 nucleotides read TGCAGCGCTGAGCATACACTCAGGGGTCGCGAGCAGTACCTC. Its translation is CSAEHTLRGREQYL.

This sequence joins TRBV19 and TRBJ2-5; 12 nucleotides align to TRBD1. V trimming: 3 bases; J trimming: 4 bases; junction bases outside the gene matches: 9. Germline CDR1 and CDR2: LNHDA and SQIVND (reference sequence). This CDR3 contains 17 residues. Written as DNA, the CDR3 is TGTGCCAGTAGTATTGACCTTGGGACAGGGGGCGGAGAGACCCAGTACTTC. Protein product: CASSIDLGTGGGETQYF. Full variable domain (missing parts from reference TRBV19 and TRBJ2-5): DGGITQSPKYLFRKEGQNVTLSCEQNLNHDAMYWYRQDPGQGLRLIYYSQIVNDFQKGDIAEGYSVSREKKESFPLTVTSAQKNPTAFYLCASSIDLGTGGGETQYFGPGTRLLVL.

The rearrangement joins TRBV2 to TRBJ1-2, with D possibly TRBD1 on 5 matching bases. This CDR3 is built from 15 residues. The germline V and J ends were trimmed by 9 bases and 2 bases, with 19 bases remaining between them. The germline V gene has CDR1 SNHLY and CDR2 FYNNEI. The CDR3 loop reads CASMASGYNNYGYTF. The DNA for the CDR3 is TGTGCCAGTATGGCCTCAGGGTATAACAACTATGGCTACACCTTC.

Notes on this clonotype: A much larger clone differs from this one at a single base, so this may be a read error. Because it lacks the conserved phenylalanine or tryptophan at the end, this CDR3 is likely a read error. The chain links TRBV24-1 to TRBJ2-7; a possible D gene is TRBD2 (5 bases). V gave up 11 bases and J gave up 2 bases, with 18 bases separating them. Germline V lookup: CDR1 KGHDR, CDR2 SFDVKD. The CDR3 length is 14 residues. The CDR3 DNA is TGTGCCAGCAGCTCATCCGGGATAACCTACGAGCAGTACCTC. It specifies CASSSSGITYEQYL.

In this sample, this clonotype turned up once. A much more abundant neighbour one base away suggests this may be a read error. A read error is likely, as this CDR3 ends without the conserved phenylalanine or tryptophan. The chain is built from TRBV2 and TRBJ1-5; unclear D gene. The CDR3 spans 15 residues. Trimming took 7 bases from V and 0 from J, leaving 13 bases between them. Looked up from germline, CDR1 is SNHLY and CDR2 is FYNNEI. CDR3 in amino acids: CASTVGPYSNQPQHV. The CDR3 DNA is TGTGCCAGCACAGTTGGGCCTTATAGCAATCAGCCCCAGCATGTT.